These T cell receptor beta chains were read from a single sample in a study of T-cell reconstitution after alpha-beta-depleted transplantation in children. MiXCR, applied by TCRdb to the PCR reads, yields one record per CDR3 protein. Of about 580,000 distinct CDR3 sequences listed, more than 20% are singletons. This specimen was PBMCs, mostly from graft donor cells, taken 360 days after TCRalphabeta/CD19-depleted stem cell transplant. Receptors were obtained from a boy under two years old who had a stem cell transplant for acute myeloid leukemia, so the T cells may come from the graft donor. Both conserved end residues are part of each CDR3.

CDR3aa,v_gene,j_gene
CASRRLQNTGELFF,TRBV12-3/TRBV12-4,TRBJ2-2
CASSFSLGGAATGELFF,TRBV7-2,TRBJ2-2
CASSPFGGGPYNEQFF,TRBV4-3,TRBJ2-1
CASSIYSGLSEAFF,TRBV5-6,TRBJ1-1
CASSVSGQPTGELFF,TRBV9,TRBJ2-2
CASSSMGGGEAFF,TRBV12-3/TRBV12-4,TRBJ1-1
CASSPQGTGNTGELFF,TRBV28,TRBJ2-2
CSARGGISLTDTQYF,TRBV20-1,TRBJ2-3
CASSYRQLTGGARLWANVLTF,TRBV6-2/TRBV6-3,TRBJ2-6
CASSLAGLAGINEQFF,TRBV5-1,TRBJ2-1
CASSLGFGAREQFF,TRBV7-9,TRBJ2-1
CASSYSAGKINYGYTF,TRBV6-5,TRBJ1-2
CSARRGSGNQPQHF,TRBV20-1,TRBJ1-5
CAISELRTYNEQFF,TRBV10-3,TRBJ2-1
CASFRDRSQETQYF,TRBV5-1,TRBJ2-5
CSARGSANTEAFF,TRBV20-1,TRBJ1-1
CSGGGGTSSYNEQFF,TRBV29-1,TRBJ2-1
CASSRGSGGYGYTF,TRBV5-4,TRBJ1-2
CSASFIANTEAFF,TRBV20-1,TRBJ1-1
CASSSGTGGANRETQYF,TRBV5-1,TRBJ2-5
CASSLKGGYWKLFF,TRBV5-6,TRBJ1-4
CASSAVGKETQYF,TRBV6-1,TRBJ2-5
CAISLAGGQETQYF,TRBV10-3,TRBJ2-5
CASSRAVSGAGELFF,TRBV18,TRBJ2-2
CATSASSYNEQFF,TRBV24-1,TRBJ2-1